This entry is about one T cell receptor beta chain. Trimming removed 2 bases from V and 1 base from J, with 9 bases in between. Germline values: CDR1 MNHNY, CDR2 SVGAGI (reference sequence). The CDR3 contains 14 residues. Original analysis: By means of reference gene primer amplification, nucleated cell counts were estimated. Repertoires were generated with immunoSEQ multiplex PCR, while TCRdb's copy carries only in-frame clones and drops some. V, J and clone size are taken as reported in that table, and D and trimming were inferred from the DNA itself. The sample shows some 220,000 clones, about 83% of them seen only once. The sample is drawn from a study of blood T cell repertoires in COVID-19. Study-wide background: Sources were T cells, B-cell-depleted T cells, or PBMCs; the material itself was cDNA or gDNA.

V and J are TRBV6-6 and TRBJ2-7, with D tentatively TRBD1 (6 bases). Sequencing used peripheral blood. The sequence was collected from a human donor in a cohort sampled during active COVID-19. CDR3 in DNA: TGTGCCAGCAGTTACCCGGGACAATCCTACGAGCAGTACTTC. It specifies CASSYPGQSYEQYF.